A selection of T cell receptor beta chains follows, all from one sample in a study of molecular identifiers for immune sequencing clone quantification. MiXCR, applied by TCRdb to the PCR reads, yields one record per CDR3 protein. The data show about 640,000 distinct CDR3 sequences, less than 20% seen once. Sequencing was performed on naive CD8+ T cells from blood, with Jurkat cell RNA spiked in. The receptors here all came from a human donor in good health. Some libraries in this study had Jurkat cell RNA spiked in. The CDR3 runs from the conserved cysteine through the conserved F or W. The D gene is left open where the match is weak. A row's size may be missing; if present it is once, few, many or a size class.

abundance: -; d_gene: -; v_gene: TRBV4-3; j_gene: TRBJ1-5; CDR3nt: TGCGCCAGCAGCCAAGGGTTTAGCAGTCAGCCCCAGCATTTT; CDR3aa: CASSQGFSSQPQHF
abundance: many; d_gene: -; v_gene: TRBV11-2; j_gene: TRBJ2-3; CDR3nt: TGTGCCAGCAGCTTAGGCCCGGGACGAGATTATAATACGCAGTATTTT; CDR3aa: CASSLGPGRDYNTQYF
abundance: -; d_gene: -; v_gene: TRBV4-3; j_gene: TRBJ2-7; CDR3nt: TGCACCAGCAGCCAGGGGACCCTGGAGGAGCAGTACTTC; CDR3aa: CTSSQGTLEEQYF
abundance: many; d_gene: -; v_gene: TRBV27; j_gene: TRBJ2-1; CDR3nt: TGTGCCAGCAGTTTATTGGGGGGCGATGAGCAGTTCTTC; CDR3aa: CASSLLGGDEQFF
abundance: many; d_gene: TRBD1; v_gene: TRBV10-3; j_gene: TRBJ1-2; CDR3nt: TGTGCCATCAGTATAACCGGGACAGGGTATCTTGGCTACACCTTC; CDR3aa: CAISITGTGYLGYTF
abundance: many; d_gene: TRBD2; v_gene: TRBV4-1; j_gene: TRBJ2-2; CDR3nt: TGCGCCAGCAGCGCCGAGCGGGGGGGAGGAACCGGGGAGCTGTTTTTT; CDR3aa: CASSAERGGGTGELFF
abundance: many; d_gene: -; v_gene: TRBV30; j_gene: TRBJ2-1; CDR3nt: TGTGCCTGGACCCCGGGGTACAATGAGCAGTTCTTC; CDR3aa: CAWTPGYNEQFF
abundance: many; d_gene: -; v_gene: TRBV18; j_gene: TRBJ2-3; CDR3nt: TGTGCCAGCTCAAATCTATCTGATACGCAGTATTTT; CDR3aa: CASSNLSDTQYF
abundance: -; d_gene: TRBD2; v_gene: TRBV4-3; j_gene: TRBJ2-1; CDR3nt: TGCGCCAGCAGCCAAGGCGGCGGGAGTGGTGAGCAGTTCTTC; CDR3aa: CASSQGGGSGEQFF
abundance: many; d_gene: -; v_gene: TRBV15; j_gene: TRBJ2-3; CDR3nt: TGTGCCACCAGCAGAGAAAGGCCCGATACGCAGTATTTT; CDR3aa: CATSRERPDTQYF
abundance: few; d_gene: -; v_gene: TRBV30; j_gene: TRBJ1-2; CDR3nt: TGTGCCTGGACTCAGGGGACACCCAATTCGGTGAATGGCTACACCTTC; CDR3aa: CAWTQGTPNSVNGYTF
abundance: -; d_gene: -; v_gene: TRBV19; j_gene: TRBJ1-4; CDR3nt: TGTGCCAGTAGTCCCCTGCAGGGGTCGCGGGAAAAACTGTTTTTT; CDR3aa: CASSPLQGSREKLFF
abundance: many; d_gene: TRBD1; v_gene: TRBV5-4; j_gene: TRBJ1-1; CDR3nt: TGTGCCAGCAGCTTGGGGGGACAGGGGTTGGACACTGAAGCTTTCTTT; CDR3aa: CASSLGGQGLDTEAFF
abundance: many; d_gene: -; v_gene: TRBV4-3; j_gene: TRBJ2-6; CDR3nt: TGCGCCAGCAGCCAAGATAGGGTAGGGACCGGGGCCAACGTCCTGACTTTC; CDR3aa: CASSQDRVGTGANVLTF
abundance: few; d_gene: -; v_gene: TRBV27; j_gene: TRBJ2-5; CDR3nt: TGTGCCAGCAGTTCGGCGGGAAGGGAGACCCAGTACTTC; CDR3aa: CASSSAGRETQYF
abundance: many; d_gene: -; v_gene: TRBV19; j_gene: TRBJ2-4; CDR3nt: TGTGCCAGTAGCAGCACACTACTAGCCAAAAACATTCAGTACTTC; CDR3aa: CASSSTLLAKNIQYF
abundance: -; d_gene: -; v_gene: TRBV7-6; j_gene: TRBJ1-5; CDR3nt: TGTGCCAGCAGCAACTTTGAGAATCAGCCCCAGCATTTT; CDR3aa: CASSNFENQPQHF
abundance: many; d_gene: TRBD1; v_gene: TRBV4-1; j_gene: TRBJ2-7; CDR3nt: TGCGCCAGCAGCCACAAGGACAGGGTAGACGAGCAGTACTTC; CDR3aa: CASSHKDRVDEQYF
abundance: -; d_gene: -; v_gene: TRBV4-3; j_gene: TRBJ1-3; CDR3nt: TGCGCCAGCAGCCAAGACCGGTCGGACCTCTCTGGAAACACCATATATTTT; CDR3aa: CASSQDRSDLSGNTIYF
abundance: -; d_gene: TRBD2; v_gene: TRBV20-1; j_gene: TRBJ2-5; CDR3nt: TGCAGTGCTTCCCTGACTAGCGGGGGGGGGTCGTACCAAGAGACCCAGTACTTC; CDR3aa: CSASLTSGGGSYQETQYF
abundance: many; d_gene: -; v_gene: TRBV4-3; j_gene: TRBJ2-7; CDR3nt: TGCGCCAGCAGCCAAGATTCCCGGGACTACGAGCAGTACTTC; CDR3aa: CASSQDSRDYEQYF
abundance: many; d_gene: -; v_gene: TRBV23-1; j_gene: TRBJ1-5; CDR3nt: TGCGCCAGCAGTATGTCGGCAGGAAGACCCTCGGAGCCCCAGCATTTT; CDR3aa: CASSMSAGRPSEPQHF
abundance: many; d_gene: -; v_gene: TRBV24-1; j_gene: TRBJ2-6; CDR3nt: TGTGCCACCAGTGATCCCCGGACGGCGTCTGGGGCCAACGTCCTGACTTTC; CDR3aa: CATSDPRTASGANVLTF